What follows are 25 T cell receptor beta chains derived from one specimen sequenced in a study of CD8+CD57+ T cells in acquired aplastic anemia. It was genomic DNA that served as the template for profiling TCR beta VDJ and CDR3. MiXCR, applied by TCRdb to the reads, yields one record per CDR3 protein. The data hold roughly 150,000 distinct CDR3 sequences, with around 40% observed a single time. The sequenced material came from sorted CD4+, CD8+, or CD8+CD57+ T cells (not recorded which) from PBMCs. These receptors were taken from a human donor in good health.

Worth noting for this clonotype: With a much larger clone just one base away, this may be a read error. This sequence joins TRBV5-1 and TRBJ2-5; TRBD2 matches 13 bases. V lost 4 bases and J lost 8; bases outside the gene matches: 8. From germline, CDR1 is SGHRS and CDR2 YFSETQ. This CDR3 is 15 amino acids long. The CDR3, as DNA: TGCGCCAGCAGCCATGGGACTAGCGGGAAGGACACCCAGTACTTC. Encoded protein: CASSHGTSGKDTQYF.

Notes on this clonotype: A much larger clone sits a single nucleotide away, making a read error possible. The CDR3: CASSHIGAVGYTF. CDR3 nucleotide sequence: TGTGCCAGCAGCCATATAGGGGCGGTTGGCTACACCTTC. The rearrangement uses TRBV3-1 and TRBJ1-2; D may be TRBD1 (5 bases). In germline, CDR1 is LGHDT, CDR2 YNNKEL (reference sequence). V was shortened by 3 bases and J by 7 bases, with 12 bases between the two germline ends. CDR3 length equals 13 residues.

Notes on this clonotype: A read error may account for a junction end that differs from germline. The chain couples TRBV6-1 to TRBJ2-1; maybe TRBD2 (5 bases). CDR3 length: 15 residues. Germline CDR1 MNHNS, CDR2 SASEGT. The CDR3 DNA reads TGTGCCAGCAGCTTAGACCCTAGCTCCTACAATGAGCAGATCTTC. This codes for CASSLDPSSYNEQIF.

This clonotype was detected many times. V is TRBV19 and J is TRBJ1-4, with D unclear. The length of the CDR3 is 14 residues. Germline CDR1 and CDR2: LNHDA and SQIVND (reference sequence). V was shortened by 6 bases and J by 4 bases, with 12 bases between the two germline ends. CDR3 in DNA: TGTGCCAGTAGGCATGGACCGATTAATGAAAAACTGTTTTTT. Translation: CASRHGPINEKLFF.

This chain links TRBV12-3 or TRBV12-4 with TRBJ1-2; a weak D match, TRBD1 (5 bases). This CDR3 contains 15 residues. V was cut by 5 bases and J by 4 bases, with 17 bases left in between. The CDR3 loop reads CASSRPERDLYGYTF. The DNA of the CDR3 is TGTGCCAGCAGTCGCCCCGAACGGGACCTCTATGGCTACACCTTC.

This clonotype appeared once. Germline and junction disagree at one end, which may indicate a read error. This chain links TRBV9 with TRBJ2-1; D may be TRBD2 (6 bases). Germline lookup yields CDR1 SGDLS and CDR2 YYNGEE. The CDR3 extends over 16 amino acids. This CDR3 is CASSVPAGRRIDEQFF. The CDR3 region has the DNA TGCGCCAGCAGCGTACCGGCGGGAAGACGGATTGATGAGCAGTTCTTC.

With regard to this clonotype: One base away lies a much larger clone, so this may be a sequencing read error. The rearrangement uses TRBV6-4 and TRBJ1-4; the D is unclear. V dropped 3 bases and J dropped 8 bases, with 10 bases sitting between them. This CDR3 is built from 13 residues. Germline V gives CDR1 MRHNA, CDR2 SNTAGT. The DNA for the CDR3 is TGTGCCAGCAGTGAAATGAGAGACGAAAAACTGTTTTTT. Its translation: CASSEMRDEKLFF.

The V call is TRBV29-1, the J call TRBJ2-1; TRBD1 aligns across 10 bases. V lost 4 bases to trimming and J lost 4 bases; unmatched junction nucleotides: 1. The CDR3 has 13 residues. CDR1 is SQVTM, CDR2 ANQGSEA, per germline. Here the CDR3 reads CSVGTGGYNEQFF. The DNA of the CDR3 is TGCAGCGTTGGGACAGGGGGTTACAATGAGCAGTTCTTC.

This clonotype has ten or more counts. The rearrangement joins TRBV10-3 to TRBJ2-1; TRBD2 is a possible D gene (5 bases). CDR3 length: 13 residues. Trimming left V 5 bases short and J 0 bases short, with 5 bases between. Germline loops: CDR1 ENHRY, CDR2 SYGVKD. CDR3 loop: CAISSGSYNEQFF. The DNA of the CDR3 is TGTGCCATCAGTAGCGGCTCCTACAATGAGCAGTTCTTC.

The gene calls are TRBV6-4 and TRBJ1-1; no firm D call. The ends were cut back, 6 bases at V and 5 bases at J, with 13 bases in the middle. The V gene's germline CDR1 is MRHNA and CDR2 SNTAGT. The CDR3 contains 13 residues. CDR3 DNA: TGTGCCAGCAGGGGAACCCTAGGGACTGAAGCTTTCTTT. Translated: CASRGTLGTEAFF.

Many counts were recorded for this clonotype. The rearrangement uses TRBV5-1 and TRBJ2-7, with 10 bases identical to TRBD2. The germline CDR1 and CDR2 sequences are SGHRS and YFSETQ. Trimming removed 1 base from V and 5 bases from J; junction bases left unmatched: 9. There are 16 residues in the CDR3. The CDR3 protein is CASSLRSGGVSNEQYF. Written as DNA, the CDR3 is TGCGCCAGCAGCTTGCGCAGCGGGGGGGTTTCTAACGAGCAGTACTTC.

This clonotype came up many times. This chain joins TRBV20-1 and TRBJ2-1, with D tentatively TRBD1 (5 bases). Germline loops: CDR1 DFQATT, CDR2 SNEGSKA (reference sequence). This CDR3 is built from 11 residues. V lost 5 bases and J lost 7, with 9 bases in between. The CDR3 nucleotides read TGCAGTGCTTTACAGGAAAATGAGCAGTTCTTC. Translating gives CSALQENEQFF.

The rearrangement links TRBV19 to TRBJ1-1; TRBD1 aligns across 10 bases. The trim removed 4 bases at V and 5 bases at J, leaving 7 bases unmatched. The CDR3 length is 15 residues. The germline V gene encodes CDR1 LNHDA and CDR2 SQIVND (reference sequence). CDR3 residues: CASSNTPGQGTEAFF. The CDR3 nucleotides read TGTGCCAGTAGTAACACTCCGGGACAGGGGACTGAAGCTTTCTTT.

This clonotype was seen only once. The rearrangement joins TRBV11-1 to TRBJ2-3; perhaps D is TRBD1 or TRBD2 (5 bases each). The V gene's germline CDR1 is SGHAT and CDR2 FQDESV (reference sequence). This CDR3 has 15 residues. Trimming took off 4 bases at V and 2 bases at J, with 13 bases between the two ends. The CDR3 sequence is CASSWDAEATDTQYF. CDR3 sequence (DNA): TGTGCCAGCAGCTGGGACGCAGAGGCCACAGATACGCAGTATTTT.

Only a few counts were recorded for this clonotype. The V gene is TRBV5-1, the J gene TRBJ1-4; 8 nucleotides agree with TRBD1. CDR1 and CDR2 (germline): SGHRS, YFSETQ. With 3 bases clipped from V and 1 base from J, the junction kept 11 bases outside the gene matches. The CDR3 is made up of 18 amino acids. The CDR3 DNA reads as TGCGCCAGCAGCTCGGCAGGGGGCCTTACTCGAACTAATGAAAAACTGTTTTTT. It translates to CASSSAGGLTRTNEKLFF.

The J gene is TRBJ2-7, the V gene TRBV6-1; D may be TRBD1 (5 bases). Germline lookup yields CDR1 MNHNS and CDR2 SASEGT. V dropped 6 bases and J dropped 4 bases, with 19 bases sitting between them. This CDR3 has 15 amino acids. The CDR3 bases are TGTGCCAGCAGCCCCTCGACAGACATCGGATACGAGCAGTACTTC. Translated: CASSPSTDIGYEQYF.

The chain carries TRBV5-4 and TRBJ2-5, with 9 bases fitting TRBD1. Germline assignment: CDR1 SGHNT and CDR2 YYREEE (reference sequence). This CDR3 is 14 amino acids long. With V trimmed by 4 bases and J by 5 bases, 6 bases remained unmatched. CDR3 protein: CASSAGQGQETQYF. As DNA, the CDR3 is TGTGCCAGCAGCGCGGGACAGGGTCAGGAGACCCAGTACTTC.

This clonotype has only a few counts. The rearrangement links TRBV10-1 to TRBJ1-6; D uncertain. The germline V and J ends were trimmed by 3 bases and 10 bases, with 10 bases remaining between them. Germline V gene data show CDR1 as WNHNN and CDR2 as SYGVQD (reference sequence). This CDR3 region has 13 residues. The CDR3 protein is CASSDGPVSPLHF. In DNA form, the CDR3 reads TGCGCCAGCAGTGACGGGCCAGTCTCACCCCTCCACTTT.

Ten or more counts support this clonotype. The V gene is TRBV7-9, the J gene TRBJ1-1; D gene uncertain. The CDR3 has 14 residues. The V and J ends lost 2 bases and 3 bases respectively, with 10 bases between them. In germline, CDR1 is SEHNR, CDR2 FQNEAQ (reference sequence). The CDR3 protein is CASSLSGQHTEAFF. As DNA, the CDR3 is TGTGCCAGCAGCTTATCCGGGCAGCACACTGAAGCTTTCTTT.

The genes are TRBV6-5 and TRBJ2-3, with 8 bases fitting TRBD2. The CDR3 spans 16 residues. Germline values: CDR1 MNHEY, CDR2 SVGAGI. V shed 0 bases, J shed 14 bases, and the junction held 16 bases outside the gene matches. In nucleotides, the CDR3 is TGTGCCAGCAGTTACTCGAGCGGGAGAATCGATGCGGGGTCGTATTTT. It yields the protein CASSYSSGRIDAGSYF.

This clonotype was recorded many times. V is TRBV4-3 and J is TRBJ1-1; D gene unclear. Trimming shortened V by 0 bases and J by 8 bases, and 7 bases separated the two germline ends. This CDR3 is built from 12 residues. Germline CDR1 is LGHNA and CDR2 is YSLEER. The CDR3 coding sequence is TGCGCCAGCAGCCAAGATCGGCGGGAAGCTTTCTTT. This encodes CASSQDRREAFF.

This clonotype was seen at least ten times. V gene TRBV27 combines with J gene TRBJ1-6; TRBD1 matches 8 bases. With V trimmed by 5 bases and J by 10 bases, 4 bases remained unmatched. The V gene's germline CDR1 is MNHEY and CDR2 SMNVEV (reference sequence). The CDR3 is 13 amino acids. The CDR3 is CASSTDRVSPLHF. The CDR3 coding sequence is TGTGCCAGCAGTACGGACAGGGTCTCACCCCTCCACTTT.

This clonotype was counted at least ten times. The chain has TRBV6-1 and TRBJ2-3; 8 bases are shared with TRBD2. There are 13 residues in the CDR3. CDR1 MNHNS and CDR2 SASEGT come from the germline V gene. Trimming removed 7 bases from V and 7 bases from J; junction bases left unmatched: 7. The CDR3 loop reads CASNSDSGNTQYF. The CDR3 DNA reads TGTGCCAGCAATAGTGATAGCGGGAATACGCAGTATTTT.

The sample holds one count of this clonotype. A much more abundant neighbour one base away suggests this may be a read error. The V call is TRBV14, the J call TRBJ1-6; no firm D call. Trimming removed 8 bases from V and 6 bases from J, with 14 bases in between. In germline, CDR1 is SGHDN, CDR2 FVKESK. This CDR3 has 14 residues. The CDR3 nucleotides read TGTGCCAGCGGCTTGTCGAGTATTAATTCACCCCTCCACTTT. It translates to CASGLSSINSPLHF.

The chain couples TRBV2 to TRBJ2-2; 7 bases fit TRBD1. Per the germline V gene, CDR1 is SNHLY and CDR2 is FYNNEI. The CDR3 totals 15 residues. Unmatched junction bases numbered 5, after V lost 5 bases and J lost 2 bases. CDR3 region: CASSRGQINTGELFF. The CDR3, as DNA: TGTGCCAGCAGTCGGGGACAGATAAACACCGGGGAGCTGTTTTTT.